The 12 T cell receptor beta chains reported below all come from one sample, sequenced in a study of blood T cell repertoires in COVID-19. Libraries were prepared by immunoSEQ multiplex PCR; TCRdb keeps only in-frame clonotypes and omits some of them. This sample carries 200,000 to 250,000 clones, 84% of them seen once, and the ten largest clones take around 2%. Sequences were obtained from PBMCs or T cells enriched from blood (not recorded which). Source of these receptors: a man aged 55 to 70 who had recovered from COVID-19.

The V call is TRBV18, the J call TRBJ2-2; TRBD1 might be the D (6 bases). V lost 6 bases to trimming and J lost 1 base, with 12 bases between them. The CDR3 is 15 residues long. Germline CDR1 KGHSH, CDR2 LQKENI. The CDR3 DNA follows: TGTGCCAGCTCCCAACAGACAGGGAACACCGGGGAGCTGTTTTTT. Amino acids: CASSQQTGNTGELFF.

The V gene is TRBV7-2, the J gene TRBJ2-2; D is unresolved. Trimming left V 3 bases short and J 0 bases short, with 8 bases between. Germline CDR1 SGHTA, CDR2 FQGNSA. This CDR3 is 15 amino acids long. This CDR3 is CASSFRRSNTGELFF. Here the CDR3 DNA reads TGTGCCAGCAGCTTCCGGCGGTCGAACACCGGGGAGCTGTTTTTT.

This sequence joins TRBV27 and TRBJ2-3; D gene uncertain. The CDR3 totals 14 residues. V lost 2 bases and J 4 bases, leaving 10 bases between the germline ends. Germline V lookup: CDR1 MNHEY, CDR2 SMNVEV (reference sequence). The CDR3 DNA reads TGTGCCAGCAGTTTACTTGGCATCTCAGATACGCAGTATTTT. Its protein is CASSLLGISDTQYF.

In its sample, this clone was seen once. The chain carries TRBV7-2 and TRBJ2-6; TRBD1 aligns across 7 bases. CDR1 SGHTA and CDR2 FQGNSA come from the germline V gene. The CDR3 runs 17 residues. Trimming at V came to 2 bases and at J to 0 bases, leaving 4 bases not matched to a gene. CDR3 region: CASSLSAGGSGANVLTF. The DNA for the CDR3 is TGTGCCAGCAGCTTAAGTGCAGGGGGCTCTGGGGCCAACGTCCTGACTTTC. The full variable domain, in which reference TRBV7-2 and TRBJ2-6 provide the parts outside the CDR3, is GAGVSQSPSNKVTEKGKDVELRCDPISGHTALYWYRQSLGQGLEFLIYFQGNSAPDKSGLPSDRFSAERTGGSVSTLTIQRTQQEDSAVYLCASSLSAGGSGANVLTFGAGSRLTVL.

This chain joins TRBV6-2 or TRBV6-3 and TRBJ1-5; a weak D match, TRBD1 (6 bases). Germline CDR1 is MNHEY and CDR2 is SVGEGT. The CDR3 contains 15 residues. V lost 6 bases and J lost 2, with 14 bases in between. The CDR3 is CASSLQGSGNQPQHF. CDR3 bases: TGTGCCAGCAGCTTACAGGGAAGTGGCAATCAGCCCCAGCATTTT.

The J gene is TRBJ2-5, the V gene TRBV30, with 7 bases fitting TRBD2. V was clipped by 5 bases and J by 5 bases; unmatched bases: 5. Germline CDR1 and CDR2: GTSNPN and SVGIG (reference sequence). The CDR3 loop spans 12 amino acids. CDR3 coding DNA: TGTGCCTGGGGGAGGGTAAGGGAGACCCAGTACTTC. It specifies CAWGRVRETQYF.

This chain uses TRBV4-1 with TRBJ2-1; 11 nucleotides line up with TRBD2. Germline-derived CDR1 and CDR2 are MGHRA and YSYEKL. Trimming cost V 0 bases and J 3 bases; bases outside gene matches: 10. The CDR3 has 19 residues. CDR3 DNA: TGCGCCAGCAGCCAAGAGTTTGGACTGACTAGCGGGGACTACAATGAGCAGTTCTTC. It encodes CASSQEFGLTSGDYNEQFF.

The chain employs TRBV27 and TRBJ1-2; 10 nucleotides line up with TRBD1. Germline V CDR1 and CDR2: MNHEY, SMNVEV (reference sequence). Unmatched junction bases numbered 5, after V lost 6 bases and J lost 4 bases. The CDR3 spans 14 residues. The CDR3 DNA reads TGTGCCAGCAGGCGACAGGGGGCTTCCTATGGCTACACCTTC. Amino acid sequence: CASRRQGASYGYTF.

Points on this clone: The sample has other DNA sequences that encode this CDR3 too. The rearrangement joins TRBV12-3 or TRBV12-4 to TRBJ1-2; D gene unclear. V was pared by 1 base and J by 8 bases, with 11 bases between. This CDR3 region has 13 residues. This chain's CDR3 is CASSLDGRGGYTF. In DNA form, the CDR3 reads TGTGCCAGCAGTTTAGACGGGAGAGGCGGCTACACCTTC.

The chain is built from TRBV24-1 and TRBJ2-1; 7 bases line up with TRBD2. V shed 3 bases and J 4 bases; nucleotides not matched to a gene: 5. The CDR3 extends over 15 amino acids. Germline V gene data show CDR1 as KGHDR and CDR2 as SFDVKD. The CDR3 DNA follows: TGTGCCACCAGTGATGTGGGGGGGGTTTACAATGAGCAGTTCTTC. It encodes CATSDVGGVYNEQFF.

V and J are TRBV18 and TRBJ2-7, with 7 nucleotides matching TRBD1. Germline V CDR1 and CDR2: KGHSH, LQKENI. The V and J ends lost 5 bases and 6 bases, in that order; junction bases with no gene match: 10. The length of the CDR3 is 14 residues. The CDR3 sequence: CASSSTGYAFEQYF. The CDR3 bases are TGTGCCAGCTCATCGACAGGGTACGCATTCGAGCAGTACTTC. Full variable domain (rest looked up from reference TRBV18 and TRBJ2-7): NAGVMQNPRHLVRRRGQEARLRCSPMKGHSHVYWYRQLPEEGLKFMVYLQKENIIDESGMPKERFSAEFPKEGPSILRIQQVVRGDSAAYFCASSSTGYAFEQYFGPGTRLTVT.

At least ten counts were recorded for this clone. The rearrangement links TRBV4-2 to TRBJ2-7; D call uncertain. Trimming took off 2 bases at V and 5 bases at J, with 10 bases between the two ends. Germline values: CDR1 LGHNA, CDR2 YNFKEQ. The CDR3 spans 13 residues. The CDR3 here is CASSQTQKDEQYF. The CDR3 coding sequence is TGTGCCAGCAGCCAAACCCAGAAAGACGAGCAGTACTTC.